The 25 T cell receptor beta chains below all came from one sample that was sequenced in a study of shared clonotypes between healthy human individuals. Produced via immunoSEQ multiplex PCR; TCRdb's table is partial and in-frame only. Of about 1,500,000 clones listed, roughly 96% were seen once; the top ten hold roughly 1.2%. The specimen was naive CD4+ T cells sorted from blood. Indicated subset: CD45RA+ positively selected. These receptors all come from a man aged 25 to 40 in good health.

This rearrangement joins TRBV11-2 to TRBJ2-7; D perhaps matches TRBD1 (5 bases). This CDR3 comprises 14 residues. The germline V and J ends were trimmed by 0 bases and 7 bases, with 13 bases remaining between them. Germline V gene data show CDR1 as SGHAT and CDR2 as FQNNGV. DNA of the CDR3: TGTGCCAGCAGCTTAGATGGCAGGGTGGAGGAGCAGTACTTC. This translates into CASSLDGRVEEQYF.

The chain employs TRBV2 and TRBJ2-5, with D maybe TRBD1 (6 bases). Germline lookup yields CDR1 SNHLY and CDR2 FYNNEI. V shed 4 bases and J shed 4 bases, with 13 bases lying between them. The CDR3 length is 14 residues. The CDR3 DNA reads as TGTGCCAGCAGTGTTAAGGGGGTGGGAGAGACCCAGTACTTC. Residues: CASSVKGVGETQYF.

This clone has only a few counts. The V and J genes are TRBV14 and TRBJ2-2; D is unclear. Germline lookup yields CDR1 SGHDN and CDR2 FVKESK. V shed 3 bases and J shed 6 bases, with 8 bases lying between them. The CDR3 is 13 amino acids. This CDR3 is CASSHDEAGELFF. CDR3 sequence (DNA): TGTGCCAGCAGCCATGACGAGGCCGGGGAGCTGTTTTTT.

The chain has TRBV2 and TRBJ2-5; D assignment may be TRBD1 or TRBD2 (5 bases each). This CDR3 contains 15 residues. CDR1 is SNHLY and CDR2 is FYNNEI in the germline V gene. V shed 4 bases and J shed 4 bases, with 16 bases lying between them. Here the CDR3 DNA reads TGTGCCAGCAGTGGGGACCCGGGGTCACGAGAGACCCAGTACTTC. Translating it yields CASSGDPGSRETQYF. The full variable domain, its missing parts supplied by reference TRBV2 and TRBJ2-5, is EPEVTQTPSHQVTQMGQEVILRCVPISNHLYFYWYRQILGQKVEFLVSFYNNEISEKSEIFDDQFSVERPDGSNFTLKIRSTKLEDSAMYFCASSGDPGSRETQYFGPGTRLLVL.

The CDR3 sequence is CASTSSGSRETQYF. CDR3 bases: TGTGCCAGCACCTCTAGCGGGAGTCGAGAGACCCAGTACTTC. This chain connects TRBV13 to TRBJ2-5; 10 nucleotides match TRBD2. Trimming removed 7 bases from V and 4 bases from J; junction bases left unmatched: 6. This CDR3 is 14 amino acids long. The germline CDR1 and CDR2 sequences are PRHDT and FYEKMQ (reference sequence).

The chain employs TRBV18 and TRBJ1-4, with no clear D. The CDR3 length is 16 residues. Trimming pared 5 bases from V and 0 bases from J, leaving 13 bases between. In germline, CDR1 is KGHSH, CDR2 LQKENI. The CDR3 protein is CASSTLSTPTNEKLFF. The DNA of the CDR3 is TGTGCCAGCTCAACTTTATCCACCCCAACTAATGAAAAACTGTTTTTT.

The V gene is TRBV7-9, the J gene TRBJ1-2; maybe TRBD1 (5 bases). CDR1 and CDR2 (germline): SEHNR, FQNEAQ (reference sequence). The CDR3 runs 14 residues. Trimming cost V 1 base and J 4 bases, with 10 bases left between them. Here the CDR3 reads CASSLGEGTYGYTF. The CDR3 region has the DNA TGTGCCAGCAGCTTAGGGGAGGGGACCTATGGCTACACCTTC.

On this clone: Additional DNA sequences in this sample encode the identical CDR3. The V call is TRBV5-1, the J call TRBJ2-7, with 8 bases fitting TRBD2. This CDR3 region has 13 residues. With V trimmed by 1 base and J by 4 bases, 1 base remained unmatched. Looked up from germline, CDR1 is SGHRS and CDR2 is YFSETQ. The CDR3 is CASSLTGGYEQYF. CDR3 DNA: TGCGCCAGCAGCTTGACGGGGGGGTACGAGCAGTACTTC.

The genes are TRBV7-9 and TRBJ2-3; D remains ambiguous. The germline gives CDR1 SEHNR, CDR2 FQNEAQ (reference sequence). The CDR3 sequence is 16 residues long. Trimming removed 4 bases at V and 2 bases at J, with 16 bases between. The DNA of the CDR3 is TGTGCCAGCAGCTCTGGTCGCTCTCCCCCCACAGATACGCAGTATTTT. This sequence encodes CASSSGRSPPTDTQYF.

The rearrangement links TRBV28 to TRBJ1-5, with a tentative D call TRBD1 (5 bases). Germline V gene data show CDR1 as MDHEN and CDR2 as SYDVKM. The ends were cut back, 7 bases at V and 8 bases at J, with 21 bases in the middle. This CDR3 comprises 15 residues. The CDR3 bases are TGTGCCAGCACCCCGGGCAGGGCGGGCGTAGAGCCCCAGCATTTT. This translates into CASTPGRAGVEPQHF.

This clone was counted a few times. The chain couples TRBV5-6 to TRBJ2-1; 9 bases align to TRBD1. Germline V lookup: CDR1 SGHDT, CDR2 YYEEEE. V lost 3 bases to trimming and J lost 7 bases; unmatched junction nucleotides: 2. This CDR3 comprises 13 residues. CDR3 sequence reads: CASSWGQGNEQFF. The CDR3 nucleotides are TGTGCCAGCAGCTGGGGACAGGGAAATGAGCAGTTCTTC.

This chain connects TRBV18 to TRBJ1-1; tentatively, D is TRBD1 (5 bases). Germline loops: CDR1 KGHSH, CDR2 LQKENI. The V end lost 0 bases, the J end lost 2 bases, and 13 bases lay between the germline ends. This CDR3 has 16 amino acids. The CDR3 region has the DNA TGTGCCAGCTCACCACCTGTTGGGGCCCGAAACACTGAAGCTTTCTTT. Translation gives CASSPPVGARNTEAFF. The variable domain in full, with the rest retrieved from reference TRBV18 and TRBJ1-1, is NAGVMQNPRHLVRRRGQEARLRCSPMKGHSHVYWYRQLPEEGLKFMVYLQKENIIDESGMPKERFSAEFPKEGPSILRIQQVVRGDSAAYFCASSPPVGARNTEAFFGQGTRLTVV.

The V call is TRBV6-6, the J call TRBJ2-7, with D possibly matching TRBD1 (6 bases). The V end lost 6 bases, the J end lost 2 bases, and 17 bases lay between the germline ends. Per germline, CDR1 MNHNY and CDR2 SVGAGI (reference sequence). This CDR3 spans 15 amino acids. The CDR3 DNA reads TGTGCCAGCAGAATGACAGGCTTAATTGCCTACGAGCAGTACTTC. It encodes CASRMTGLIAYEQYF.

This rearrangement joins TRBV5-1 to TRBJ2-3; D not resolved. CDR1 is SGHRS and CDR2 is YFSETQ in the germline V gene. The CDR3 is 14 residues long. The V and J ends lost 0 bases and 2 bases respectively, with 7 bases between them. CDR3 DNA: TGCGCCAGCAGCTTGGACCAGCACACAGATACGCAGTATTTT. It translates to CASSLDQHTDTQYF.

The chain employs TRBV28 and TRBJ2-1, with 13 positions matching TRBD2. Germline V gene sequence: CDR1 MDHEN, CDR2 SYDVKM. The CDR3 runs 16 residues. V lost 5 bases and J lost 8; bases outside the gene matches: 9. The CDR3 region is CASSPPGLAGEHEQFF. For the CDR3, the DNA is TGTGCCAGCAGTCCACCCGGACTAGCGGGAGAACATGAGCAGTTCTTC.

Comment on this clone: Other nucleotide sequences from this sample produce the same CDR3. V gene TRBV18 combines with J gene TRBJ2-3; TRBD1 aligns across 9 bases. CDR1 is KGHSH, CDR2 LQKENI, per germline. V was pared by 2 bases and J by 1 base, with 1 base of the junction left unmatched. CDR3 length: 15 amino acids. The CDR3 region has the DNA TGTGCCAGCTCACCAAGACAGGGGGGCACAGATACGCAGTATTTT. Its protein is CASSPRQGGTDTQYF.

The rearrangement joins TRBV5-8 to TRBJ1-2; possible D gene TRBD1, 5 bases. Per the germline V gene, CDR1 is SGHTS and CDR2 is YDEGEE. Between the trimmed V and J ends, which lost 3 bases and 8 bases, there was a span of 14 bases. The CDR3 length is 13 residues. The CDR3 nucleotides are TGTGCCAGCAGCTCGGGACCCCACCTCGGCTACACCTTC. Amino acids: CASSSGPHLGYTF.

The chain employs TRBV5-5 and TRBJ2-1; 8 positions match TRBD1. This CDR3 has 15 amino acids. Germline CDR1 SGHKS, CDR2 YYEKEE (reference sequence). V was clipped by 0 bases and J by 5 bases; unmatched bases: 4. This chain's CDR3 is CASSLVPGGHNEQFF. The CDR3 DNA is TGTGCCAGCAGCTTGGTTCCAGGGGGCCACAATGAGCAGTTCTTC.

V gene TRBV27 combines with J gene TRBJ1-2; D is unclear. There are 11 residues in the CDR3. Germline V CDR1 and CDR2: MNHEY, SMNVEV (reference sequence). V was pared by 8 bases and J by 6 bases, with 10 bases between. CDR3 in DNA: TGTGCCAGCGGGAGGAGGGATGGCTACACCTTC. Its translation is CASGRRDGYTF.

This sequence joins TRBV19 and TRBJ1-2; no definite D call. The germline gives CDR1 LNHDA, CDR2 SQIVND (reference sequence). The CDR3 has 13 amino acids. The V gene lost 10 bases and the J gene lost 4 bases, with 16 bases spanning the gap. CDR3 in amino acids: CATSTGPVYGYTF. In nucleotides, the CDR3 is TGTGCCACTTCCACCGGGCCGGTCTATGGCTACACCTTC.

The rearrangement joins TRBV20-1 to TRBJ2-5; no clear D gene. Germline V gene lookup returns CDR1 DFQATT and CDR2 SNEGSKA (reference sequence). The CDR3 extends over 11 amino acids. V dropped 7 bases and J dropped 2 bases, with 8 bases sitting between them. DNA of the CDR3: TGCAGTGGTGGGGTGCAAGAGACCCAGTACTTC. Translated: CSGGVQETQYF.

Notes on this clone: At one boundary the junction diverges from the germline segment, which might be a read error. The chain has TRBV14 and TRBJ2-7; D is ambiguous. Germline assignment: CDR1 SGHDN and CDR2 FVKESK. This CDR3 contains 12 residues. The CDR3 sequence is CASSQGGYGQYF. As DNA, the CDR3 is TGTGCCAGCAGCCAAGGGGGATACGGGCAGTACTTC.

The chain's CDR3 is CASSLVFVGGRNYGYTF. CDR3 in DNA: TGTGCCAGCAGCTTAGTTTTTGTTGGGGGGCGCAACTATGGCTACACCTTC. The chain joins TRBV7-8 to TRBJ1-2; perhaps TRBD1 as D (6 bases). The CDR3 consists of 17 residues. Trimming took 1 base from V and 2 from J, leaving 17 bases between them. Germline assignment: CDR1 SGHVS and CDR2 FQNEAQ.

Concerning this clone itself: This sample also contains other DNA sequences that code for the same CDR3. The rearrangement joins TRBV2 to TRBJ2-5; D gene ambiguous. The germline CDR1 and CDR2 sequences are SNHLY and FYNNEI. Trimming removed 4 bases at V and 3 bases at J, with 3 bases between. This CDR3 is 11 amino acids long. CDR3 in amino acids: CASSVEETQYF. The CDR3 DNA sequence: TGTGCCAGCAGTGTGGAAGAGACCCAGTACTTC.

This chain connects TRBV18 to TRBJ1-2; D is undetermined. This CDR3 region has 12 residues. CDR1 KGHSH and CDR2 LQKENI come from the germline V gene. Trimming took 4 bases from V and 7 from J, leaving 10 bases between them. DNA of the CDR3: TGTGCCAGCTCACGAGGAAACAGTGGCTACACCTTC. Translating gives CASSRGNSGYTF.